A selection of T cell receptor beta chains follows, all from one sample in a study of T cell changes during pregnancy in multiple sclerosis. Only in-frame clones appear in the TCRdb table, and some are missing; sequencing was by immunoSEQ multiplex PCR. Of fewer than 90,000 clones detected, 85% to 95% appear once; the ten largest clones hold 0.65% to 0.95%. The sample in question was peripheral blood, obtained in the third trimester of pregnancy. Every receptor here comes from a female donor with multiple sclerosis, enrolled in a pregnancy study. The CDR3 runs from the conserved cysteine through the conserved F or W. D genes are given only for firm matches. Only part of the rows carry a size: once, few, many, or a class if the clone is expanded.

CDR3 protein,CDR3 DNA,clone size,D gene,J gene,V gene
CASSLGDSPNTGELFF,TGTGCCAGCAGCTTAGGGGACAGCCCGAACACCGGGGAGCTGTTTTTT,.,TRBD1,TRBJ2-2,TRBV7-9
CASSPPEVQETQYF,TGTGCCAGCTCACCACCCGAGGTTCAAGAGACCCAGTACTTC,.,.,TRBJ2-5,TRBV18
CASSLNPGAGANVLTF,TGTGCCAGCAGCTTAAACCCGGGGGCTGGGGCCAACGTCCTGACTTTC,few,.,TRBJ2-6,TRBV7-3
CASSARGTSIPDTQYF,TGTGCCAGCAGTGCCCGAGGGACTAGTATTCCAGATACGCAGTATTTT,.,TRBD2,TRBJ2-3,TRBV6-1
CATRSAGDYNEQFF,TGTGCCACCAGGTCAGCGGGCGACTACAATGAGCAGTTCTTC,.,.,TRBJ2-1,TRBV6-6
CASSMWTSGLAYEQYF,TGTGCCAGCAGCATGTGGACTAGCGGCCTAGCCTACGAGCAGTACTTC,.,TRBD2,TRBJ2-7,TRBV7-2
CASSPVVGGSGTQYF,TGTGCCAGCTCACCAGTAGTCGGGGGGTCTGGGACCCAGTACTTC,.,TRBD2,TRBJ2-5,TRBV18
CASSDPAGGPGEQYF,TGCGCCAGCAGTGATCCGGCGGGAGGGCCGGGGGAGCAGTACTTC,once,TRBD2,TRBJ2-7,TRBV10-1
CASSYSRYNEQFF,TGTGCCAGCAGTTACTCTAGATACAATGAGCAGTTCTTC,.,.,TRBJ2-1,TRBV6-5
CASSLARLAGGRETQYF,TGTGCCAGCAGCTTAGCGCGGCTAGCGGGAGGGCGGGAGACCCAGTACTTC,.,TRBD2,TRBJ2-5,TRBV7-8